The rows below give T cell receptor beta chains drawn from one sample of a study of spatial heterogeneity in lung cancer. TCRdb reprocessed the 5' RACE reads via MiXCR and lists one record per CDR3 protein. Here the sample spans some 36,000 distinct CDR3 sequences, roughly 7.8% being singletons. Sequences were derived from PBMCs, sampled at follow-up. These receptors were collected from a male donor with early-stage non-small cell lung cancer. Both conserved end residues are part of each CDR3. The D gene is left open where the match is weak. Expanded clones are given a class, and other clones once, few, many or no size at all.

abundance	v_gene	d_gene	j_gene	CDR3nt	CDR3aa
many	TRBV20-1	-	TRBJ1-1	TGCAGTGCCCCCCGGGGCACTGAAGCTTTCTTT	CSAPRGTEAFF
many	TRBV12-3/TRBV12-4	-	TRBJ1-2	TGTGCCGGCTTGGGCCCCGGGGACGAGGGCTACACCTTC	CAGLGPGDEGYTF
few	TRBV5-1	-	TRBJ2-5	TGCGCCAGCAGGGGGAAAGAGACCCAGTACTTC	CASRGKETQYF
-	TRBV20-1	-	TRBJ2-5	TGCAGTGCTAGAGATCTTGACAGTTGGGAGACCCAGTACTTC	CSARDLDSWETQYF
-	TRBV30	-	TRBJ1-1	TGTGCCTGGAGTTTAAGGGGCCCGGTCACTGAAGCTTTCTTT	CAWSLRGPVTEAFF
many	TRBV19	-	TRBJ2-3	TGTGCCAGTAAAGTACAGGTCGGGAGAGATACGCAGTATTTT	CASKVQVGRDTQYF
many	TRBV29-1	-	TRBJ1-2	TGCAGCGTTGCCGGGCAGGGCTATGGCTACACCTTC	CSVAGQGYGYTF
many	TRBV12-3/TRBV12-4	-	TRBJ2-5	TGTGCCAGCAGCCCCGGGACTCTCGAGACCCAGTACTTC	CASSPGTLETQYF
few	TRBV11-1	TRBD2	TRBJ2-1	TGTGCCAGCAGCTGGCGGGGGTCCAATGAGCAGTTCTTC	CASSWRGSNEQFF
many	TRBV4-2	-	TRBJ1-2	TGTGCCAGCAGCCAAGGTGGGGCAGGCGAAAACTATGGCTACACCTTC	CASSQGGAGENYGYTF
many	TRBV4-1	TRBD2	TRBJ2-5	TGCGCCAGCAGCCAAGATGGAATAGCGGGGGGTCGCCGAGAGACCCAGTACTTC	CASSQDGIAGGRRETQYF
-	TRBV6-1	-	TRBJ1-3	TGTGCCAGCAGTGAATCTGGCTCTGGAAACACCATATATTTT	CASSESGSGNTIYF
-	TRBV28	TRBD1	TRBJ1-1	TGTGCCAGCGGTTTACCGGACAGGCAAGTGAACACTGAAGCTTTCTTT	CASGLPDRQVNTEAFF
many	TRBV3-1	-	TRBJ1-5	TGTGCCAGCAGCCAACGGTCCGGCAATCAGCCCCAGCATTTT	CASSQRSGNQPQHF
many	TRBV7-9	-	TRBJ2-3	TGTGCCAGCAGCTTAGCCCACCAATTCGGGGACGGCGAAGGGTATACGCAGTATTTT	CASSLAHQFGDGEGYTQYF
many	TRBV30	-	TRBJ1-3	TGTGCCTGGACCGCACAGGGAGGAAACACCATATATTTT	CAWTAQGGNTIYF
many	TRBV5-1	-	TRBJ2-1	TGCGCCAGCAGCTCGTTTAACGGGATGTTCTTC	CASSSFNGMFF
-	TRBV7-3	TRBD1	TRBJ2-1	TGTGCCAGCAGCCGGGACAGGGGGTTGAATGAGCAGTTCTTC	CASSRDRGLNEQFF
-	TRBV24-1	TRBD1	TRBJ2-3	TGTGCCACCAGTCCCTGGGGGACAGGCACAGATACGCAGTATTTT	CATSPWGTGTDTQYF
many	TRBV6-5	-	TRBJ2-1	TGTGCCAGCAGTTCTAGTAGCGTACATGAGCAGTTCTTC	CASSSSSVHEQFF
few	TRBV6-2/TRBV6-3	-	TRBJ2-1	TGTGCCAGCAGGGGGGGAGACGTCGATGAGCAGTTCTTC	CASRGGDVDEQFF
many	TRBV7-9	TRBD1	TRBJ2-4	TGTGCCAGCAGCCCGACAGGGAACGCCAAAAACATTCAGTACTTC	CASSPTGNAKNIQYF
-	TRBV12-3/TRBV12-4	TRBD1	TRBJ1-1	TGTGCCAGCAGTCCTCAACTGGGACAGGAAGCTTTCTTT	CASSPQLGQEAFF
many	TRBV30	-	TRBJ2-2	TGTGCCTGGAAACCTGACAGGCTGTCCACCGGGGAGCTGTTTTTT	CAWKPDRLSTGELFF
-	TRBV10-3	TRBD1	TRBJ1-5	TGTGCCATCAGCGGACAGGGGAACAGCAATCAGCCCCAGCATTTT	CAISGQGNSNQPQHF
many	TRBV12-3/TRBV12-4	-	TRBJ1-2	TGTGCCAGCAGCTCCCCTCCAGGGAGCTATGGCTACACCTTC	CASSSPPGSYGYTF
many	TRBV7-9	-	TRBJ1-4	TGTGCCAGCAGCTCCCCAGGTCCGGGGCAGGTGGATGAAAAACTGTTTTTT	CASSSPGPGQVDEKLFF
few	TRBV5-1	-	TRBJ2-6	TGCGCCAGCAGCTTACAGGGTGTTTCCCCTCCCGGGGCCAACGTCCTGACTTTC	CASSLQGVSPPGANVLTF
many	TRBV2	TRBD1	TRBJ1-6	TGTGCCAGCTGGACAGGGTCCTATAATTCACCCCTCCACTTT	CASWTGSYNSPLHF
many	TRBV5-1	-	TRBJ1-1	TGCGCCAGCAGCTTGGATGGGTCGGTTTCGACTGAAGCTTTCTTT	CASSLDGSVSTEAFF
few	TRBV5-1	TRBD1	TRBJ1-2	TGCGCCAGCACCGGGGCAGGGGGCGATGGCTACACCTTC	CASTGAGGDGYTF
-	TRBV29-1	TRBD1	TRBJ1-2	TGCAGCGTACAGGGGGCGCAAGACTATGGCTACACCTTC	CSVQGAQDYGYTF
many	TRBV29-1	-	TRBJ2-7	TGCAGCGTTGTCGGGGGACAGTCCGCCTACGAGCAGTACTTC	CSVVGGQSAYEQYF
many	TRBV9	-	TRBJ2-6	TGTGCCAGCAGCGTTCTGGGAGGACTTTCTGGGGCCAACGTCCTGACTTTC	CASSVLGGLSGANVLTF
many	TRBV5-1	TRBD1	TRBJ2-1	TGCGCCAGCAGCATGGACAGGCTCGAAACCGATGAGCAGTTCTTC	CASSMDRLETDEQFF
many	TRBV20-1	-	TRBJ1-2	TGCAGTGCTAGAGATAGACAGTCTAGCACCTTC	CSARDRQSSTF
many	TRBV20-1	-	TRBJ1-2	TGCAGTGCGTTTCCCGAGGAGGGGAACTATGGCTACACCTTC	CSAFPEEGNYGYTF
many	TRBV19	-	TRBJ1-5	TGTGCCAGTAGAGGTCTGGTGGGGGGACCGAGTCACAATCAGCCCCAGCATTTT	CASRGLVGGPSHNQPQHF
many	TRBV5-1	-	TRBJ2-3	TGCGCCAGCAGCCTCGTGTGGGGGGCGCAGGCAGATACGCAGTATTTT	CASSLVWGAQADTQYF
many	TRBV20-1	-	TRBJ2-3	TGCAGTGCTAGAGATTTGTTGGCTAGCGATAAAGATACGCAGTATTTT	CSARDLLASDKDTQYF
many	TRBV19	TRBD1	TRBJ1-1	TGTGCCAGTAGCGTCAGGACAGGGGCCACTGAAGCTTTCTTT	CASSVRTGATEAFF
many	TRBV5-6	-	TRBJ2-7	TGTGCCAGCAGCTCCCGGGGGGCGGACTCCTACGAGCAGTACTTC	CASSSRGADSYEQYF